The present entry profiles one TCR beta chain with its context. CDR3 length: 12 amino acids. Looked up from germline, CDR1 is SGHTA and CDR2 is FQGTGA. This sample was taken from a study of tumor-infiltrating lymphocytes in oesophageal squamous cell carcinoma. From the PCR reads, TCRdb called clonotypes with MiXCR, one entry per CDR3 protein. This table holds some 15,000 distinct CDR3 sequences, around 40% found once. J is TRBJ2-1 and V is TRBV7-3, with no clear D. The end of the DNA fits TRBJ2-5 better, so the J call may be wrong. Sequenced: blood. The clonotype originates from a female donor with esophageal squamous cell carcinoma. The CDR3 here is CASSSRWETQYF. CDR3 DNA sequence: TGTGCCAGCAGCTCCCGATGGGAGACCCAGTACTTC.